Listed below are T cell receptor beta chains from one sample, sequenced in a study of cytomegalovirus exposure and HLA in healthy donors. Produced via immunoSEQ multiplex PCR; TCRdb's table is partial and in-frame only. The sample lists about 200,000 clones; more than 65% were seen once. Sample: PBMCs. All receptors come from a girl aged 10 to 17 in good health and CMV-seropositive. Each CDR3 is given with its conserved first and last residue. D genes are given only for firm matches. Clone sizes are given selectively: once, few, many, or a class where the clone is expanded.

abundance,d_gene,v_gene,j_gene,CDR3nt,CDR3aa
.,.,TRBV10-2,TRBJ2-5,TGCGCCAGCAGTGAGTCAGGGGGTGGTGAGACCCAGTACTTC,CASSESGGGETQYF
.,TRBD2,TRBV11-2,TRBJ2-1,TGTGCCAGCAGCTTACTCTCCGGGACTAGCGGGGGGACACAGGAGCAGTTCTTC,CASSLLSGTSGGTQEQFF
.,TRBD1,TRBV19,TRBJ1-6,TGTGCCAGTAGTAGGGGAGACAGGGTTGTCTCACCCCTCCACTTT,CASSRGDRVVSPLHF
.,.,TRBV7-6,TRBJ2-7,TGTGCCAGCAGCTTAGCGTCGGGGACATCCGAGCAGTACTTC,CASSLASGTSEQYF
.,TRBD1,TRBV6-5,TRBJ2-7,TGTGCCAGCAGTTACGTGGGACAGGGTGCCTACGAGCAGTACTTC,CASSYVGQGAYEQYF
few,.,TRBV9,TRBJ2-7,TGTGCCACCAGCACGCTAGCTGACGAGCAGTACTTC,CATSTLADEQYF
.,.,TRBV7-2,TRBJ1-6,TGTGCCAGCAGCTCAGATCCCACGGGGTCCTATAATTCACCCCTCCACTTT,CASSSDPTGSYNSPLHF
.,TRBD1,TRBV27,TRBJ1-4,TGTGCCAGCAGTCCCCTTCCTGGGACAGGGGTTCTCCACGATGAAAAACTGTTTTTT,CASSPLPGTGVLHDEKLFF
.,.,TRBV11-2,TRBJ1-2,TGTGCCAGCAGTCGAATCGGACTGAATCTTTATGGCTACACCTTC,CASSRIGLNLYGYTF
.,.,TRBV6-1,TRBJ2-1,TGTGCCAGCAAGGTTGGGGGCAAGTCTTACAATGAGCAGTTCTTC,CASKVGGKSYNEQFF
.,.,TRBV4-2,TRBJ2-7,TGTGCCAGCAGCCAAGATGGAGGGCGCCACGACGAGCAGTACTTC,CASSQDGGRHDEQYF
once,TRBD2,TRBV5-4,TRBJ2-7,TGTGCCAGCAGCTTGGGTCTAGCGGGGTCCTACGAGCAGTACTTC,CASSLGLAGSYEQYF
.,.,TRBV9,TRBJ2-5,TGTGCCAGCAGCCCCGAGGGAGCGCGAAGGGAGACCCAGTACTTC,CASSPEGARRETQYF
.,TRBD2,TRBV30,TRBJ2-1,TGTGCCTGGAGTGTCCCGGGACTAGCGGGGGACAATGAGCAGTTCTTC,CAWSVPGLAGDNEQFF
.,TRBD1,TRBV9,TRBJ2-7,TGTGCCAGCAGCGTGGGGGACAGGGTCTACGAGCAGTACTTC,CASSVGDRVYEQYF
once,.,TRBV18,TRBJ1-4,TGTGCCAGCTCACCTCGGGGGGGAAATGAAAAACTGTTTTTT,CASSPRGGNEKLFF
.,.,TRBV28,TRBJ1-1,TGTGCCAGCAGTTTACTAGGCAGGGGACCTGAAGCTTTCTTT,CASSLLGRGPEAFF
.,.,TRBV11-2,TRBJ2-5,TGTGCCAGCAGCTTAAAAACCAAGGGGGAGACCCAGTACTTC,CASSLKTKGETQYF
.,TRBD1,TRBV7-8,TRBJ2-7,TGTGCCAGCAGCCCCCAACCCGGACAGGTCTACGAGCAGTACTTC,CASSPQPGQVYEQYF
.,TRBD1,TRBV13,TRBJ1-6,TGTGCCAGCAGCCGTACAGGGGGCGCGTCACCCCTCCACTTT,CASSRTGGASPLHF
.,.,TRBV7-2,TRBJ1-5,TGTGCCAGCAGCTTAGGGGGAGGGATAGGTAGCAATCAGCCCCAGCATTTT,CASSLGGGIGSNQPQHF
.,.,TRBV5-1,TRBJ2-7,TGCGCCAGCAGCTTCGAGGAGGGAAGGGCCTACGAGCAGTACTTC,CASSFEEGRAYEQYF
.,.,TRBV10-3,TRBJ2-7,TGTGCCATCAGGGATGACCAGGGGTCCTACGAGCAGTACTTC,CAIRDDQGSYEQYF
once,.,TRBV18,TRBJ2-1,TGTGCCAGCTCACCCCGGAGGGAGGACGAGCAGTTCTTC,CASSPRREDEQFF
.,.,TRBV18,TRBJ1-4,TGTGCCAGCTCACCACCCATGGCAACTGAAAAACTGTTTTTT,CASSPPMATEKLFF
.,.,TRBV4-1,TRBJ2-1,TGCGCCAGCAGACCGGTGAGCTCCTACAATGAGCAGTTCTTC,CASRPVSSYNEQFF
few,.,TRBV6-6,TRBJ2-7,TGTGCCAGCAGTGTTCCCAGGGTAAGCGACGAGCAGTACTTC,CASSVPRVSDEQYF
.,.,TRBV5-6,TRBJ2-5,TGTGCCAGCAGCTGGGGGAGGAGGGCAGAGACCCAGTACTTC,CASSWGRRAETQYF
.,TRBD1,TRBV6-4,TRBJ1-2,TGTGCCAGCAGACACCGGGACAGGGACGGCTACACCTTC,CASRHRDRDGYTF
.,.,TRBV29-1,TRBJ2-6,TGCAGCGTTGATGGCGGCTCTGGGGCCAACGTCCTGACTTTC,CSVDGGSGANVLTF
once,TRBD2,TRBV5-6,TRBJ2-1,TGTGCCAGCAGCTCCAGACTAGCGGGGGGGTACAATGAGCAGTTCTTC,CASSSRLAGGYNEQFF
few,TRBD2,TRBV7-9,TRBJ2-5,TGTGCCAGCAGGAGGGAGGGGGAGACCCAGTACTTC,CASRREGETQYF
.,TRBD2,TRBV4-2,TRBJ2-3,TGTGCCAGCAGCCAACCTAGCGGGGGGGCAGGGGATACGCAGTATTTT,CASSQPSGGAGDTQYF
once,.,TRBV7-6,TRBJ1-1,TGTGCCAGCAGCTCCGGGTCGAACACTGAAGCTTTCTTT,CASSSGSNTEAFF
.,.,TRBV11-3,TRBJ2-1,TGTGCCAGCAGCTTAGCCGGCAGGGCCTGGGAATCTGAGCAGTTCTTC,CASSLAGRAWESEQFF
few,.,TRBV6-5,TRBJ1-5,TGTGCCAGCAGTTTGAGCGGGGTCCAGCCCCAGCATTTT,CASSLSGVQPQHF
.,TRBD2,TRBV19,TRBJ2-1,TGTGCCAGTAGTATACGGCTAGCGGGAAATGAGCAGTTCTTC,CASSIRLAGNEQFF
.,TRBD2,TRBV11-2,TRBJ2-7,TGTGCCAGCAGCCCGGGGCGGCGGGGGGGGGCCTACGAGCAGTACTTC,CASSPGRRGGAYEQYF
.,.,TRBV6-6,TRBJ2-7,TGTGCCAGCAGTTACACGGAGAACGAGCAGTACTTC,CASSYTENEQYF
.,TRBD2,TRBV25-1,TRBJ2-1,TGTGCCAGCAGTGATCCCGCCGGGGGGGGAACCTACAATGAGCAGTTCTTC,CASSDPAGGGTYNEQFF
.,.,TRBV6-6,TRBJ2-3,TGTGCCAGCAGTTCCCCGGGACACCTGACAGATACGCAGTATTTT,CASSSPGHLTDTQYF